The sequence of this T cell receptor beta chain was determined in a study of cytotoxic CD8 clonotypes in ibrutinib-treated CLL. Study at large: Within the patient group, eleven to twelve were relapsed/refractory and some 16 treatment-naive, and some 18 were IGHV unmutated.

TCRdb's copy holds only in-frame clones and misses some; the assay was immunoSEQ multiplex PCR. The sample gives roughly 250,000 clones, 70% of which show up once; 15% to 17% is in the top ten. Trimming took 7 bases from V and 2 from J; bases not matched to a gene: 8. CDR3 length: 15 amino acids. Germline CDR1 is SGDLS and CDR2 is YYNGEE. This TCR derives from a human donor with chronic lymphocytic leukemia. The chain carries TRBV9 and TRBJ2-2, with 7 bases fitting TRBD2. The sample here was PBMCs, taken after 24 months of ibrutinib treatment. Written as DNA, the CDR3 is TGTGCCAGCCAACGGGGAGGGACCAACACCGGGGAGCTGTTTTTT. Its translation is CASQRGGTNTGELFF.